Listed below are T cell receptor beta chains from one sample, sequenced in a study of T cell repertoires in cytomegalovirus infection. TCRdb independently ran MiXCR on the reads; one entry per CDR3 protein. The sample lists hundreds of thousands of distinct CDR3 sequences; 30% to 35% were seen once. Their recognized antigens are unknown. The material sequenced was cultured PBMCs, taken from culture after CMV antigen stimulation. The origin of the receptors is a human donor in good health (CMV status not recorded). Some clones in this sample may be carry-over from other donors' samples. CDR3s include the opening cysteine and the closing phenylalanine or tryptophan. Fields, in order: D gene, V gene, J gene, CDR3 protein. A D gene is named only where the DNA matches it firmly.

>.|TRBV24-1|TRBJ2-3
CATSDVGGASDTQYF
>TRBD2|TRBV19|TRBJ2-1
CASRTSGSRDEQFF
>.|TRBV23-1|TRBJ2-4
CASSRRGTKNIQYF
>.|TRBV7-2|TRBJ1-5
CASSLRQINQPQHF
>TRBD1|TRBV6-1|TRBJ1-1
CASRRGQGATEAFF
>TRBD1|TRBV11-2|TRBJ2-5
CASSLGGQREETQYF
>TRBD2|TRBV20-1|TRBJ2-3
CSAFPGTSGGDTQYF
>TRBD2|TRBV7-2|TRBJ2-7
CASSPRGKSGGAYEQYF
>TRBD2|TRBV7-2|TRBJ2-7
CASSFGGSLHEQYF
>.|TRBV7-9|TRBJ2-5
CASSPPTWSRYEETQYF